The entry below describes one T cell receptor beta chain. The source of the sample is a study of human T cells and chemical hapten exposure. Study overall: The study patch tested 0.01% DPC on the upper back and read results at 6 days.

Time point defined: patch test 3, about 24 weeks after DPC sensitization. Regarding treatment: therapeutic diphenylcyclopropenone sensitization with weekly scalp DPC. MiXCR was run by TCRdb on the RACE reads, yielding one entry per CDR3 protein. The table lists some 110,000 distinct CDR3 sequences, under 35% of them singletons. Germline trimming cut 5 bases from V and 0 bases from J; bases unmatched to any gene: 11. Germline CDR1 MNHEY, CDR2 SMNVEV (reference sequence). The CDR3 is made up of 17 amino acids. Sequences were derived from whole blood, sampled in connection with sensitization to the hapten diphenylcyclopropenone (DPC). This chain joins TRBV27 and TRBJ1-1, with TRBD1 matching 8 bases. This clonotype was sampled from a man aged 40-55 years with alopecia areata. Some clones in this sample may be carry-over from other donors' samples. CDR3 coding DNA: TGTGCCAGCAGTAACCCAACAGGGGGTCGTATGAACACTGAAGCTTTCTTT. Translating gives CASSNPTGGRMNTEAFF.